The source of this T cell receptor beta chain is a study of CD8 T cells in Susac syndrome. In Susac syndrome patients, recently defined diagnostic criteria for definite or probable disease were met. With random hexamers, reverse transcription was performed on about 0.5 to 1 ug of RNA. TCRdb analysed the immunoSEQ multiplex PCR reads with MiXCR anew, one entry per CDR3 protein. The table lists 170,000 or so distinct CDR3 sequences, 85% to 95% of them singletons. The CDR3 sequence is 11 residues long. V was clipped by 5 bases and J by 6 bases, with 8 bases between them. Germline V gene lookup returns CDR1 WNHNN and CDR2 SYGVQD (reference sequence).

The clonotype originates from a human donor with Susac syndrome. Sequenced sample: CD4+ T cells from PBMCs. The rearrangement joins TRBV10-1 to TRBJ2-7, with D hard to call. DNA for the CDR3: TGCGCCAGCAGTCAAGACCGCGAGCAGTACTTC. This encodes CASSQDREQYF.